This TCR beta chain was recorded in a study of blood T cell repertoires in COVID-19. Produced via immunoSEQ multiplex PCR; TCRdb's table is partial and in-frame only. The sample has roughly 130,000 clones; 80% to 85% are singletons. Trimming cost V 3 bases and J 4 bases, with 12 bases left between them. Per the germline V gene, CDR1 is KGHSH and CDR2 is LQKENI. The CDR3 extends over 15 amino acids. The rearrangement links TRBV18 to TRBJ1-4; no reliable D call. Sequences were obtained from PBMCs or T cells enriched from blood (not recorded which). The TCR comes from a woman in her thirties who had recovered from COVID-19. This chain's CDR3 is CASSPRGSGNEKLFF. The CDR3, as DNA: TGTGCCAGCTCACCGCGCGGGTCGGGTAATGAAAAACTGTTTTTT.